This T cell receptor (beta chain) emerged from a study of beta chain features in type 1 diabetes. Investigators reverse transcribed all isolated RNA, so they sequenced expressed TCRB transcripts. Assay: immunoSEQ multiplex PCR; the TCRdb copy retains only in-frame clones and omits some. The sample lists 860,000 or so clones; around a sixth were seen once. Regarding this clone: One end of the junction varies from germline; a read error may be responsible. This specimen includes other DNA sequences encoding the same CDR3.

The sample was naive CD4+ T cells from blood. The receptor was isolated from a woman under 30 in good health.

The CDR3 DNA reads as TGTGCTAGCAGCGTTGACAGGGACTATGGCTACACCTTC. Translated: CASSVDRDYGYTF. The genes are TRBV9 and TRBJ1-2; 7 nucleotides match TRBD1. Germline CDR1 reads SGDLS; CDR2 reads YYNGEE. This CDR3 has 13 residues.